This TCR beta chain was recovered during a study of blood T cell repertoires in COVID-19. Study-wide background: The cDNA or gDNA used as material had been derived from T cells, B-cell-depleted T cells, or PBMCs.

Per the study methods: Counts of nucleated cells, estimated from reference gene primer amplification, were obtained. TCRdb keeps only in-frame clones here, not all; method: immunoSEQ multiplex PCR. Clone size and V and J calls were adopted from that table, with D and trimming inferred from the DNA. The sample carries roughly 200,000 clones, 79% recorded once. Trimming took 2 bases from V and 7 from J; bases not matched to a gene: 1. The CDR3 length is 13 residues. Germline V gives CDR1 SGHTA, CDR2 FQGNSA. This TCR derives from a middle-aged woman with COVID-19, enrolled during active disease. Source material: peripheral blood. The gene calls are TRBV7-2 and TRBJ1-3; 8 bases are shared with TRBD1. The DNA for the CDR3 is TGTGCCAGCAGCTTAAACAGGGGGAACACCATATATTTT. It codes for CASSLNRGNTIYF.